This is a list of T cell receptor beta chains from one sample in a study of T cells in Graves' hyperthyroidism and ophthalmopathy. TCRdb fed the multiplex PCR reads into MiXCR, producing one record per CDR3 protein. This table holds hundreds of thousands of distinct CDR3 sequences, around 15% found once. The sequenced material came from blood. Every receptor here comes from a middle-aged woman with Graves' ophthalmopathy. The CDR3 runs from the conserved cysteine through the conserved F or W.

CDR3,V,J
CSAPRDPNSPLHF,TRBV20-1,TRBJ1-6
CASSFGGSPYHEQYF,TRBV28,TRBJ2-7
CASRQVGGAEAFF,TRBV3-1,TRBJ1-1
CSAIRTSGTTLYNEQFF,TRBV20-1,TRBJ2-1
CASSPPEAVTEAFF,TRBV18,TRBJ1-1
CASSTAVDYGYTF,TRBV3-1,TRBJ1-2
CASSFQGESNQPQHF,TRBV27,TRBJ1-5
CASSPPGGGWNTEAFF,TRBV18,TRBJ1-1
CASSPASSGGGYEQYF,TRBV5-1,TRBJ2-7
CASSLNPVGLSGNTIYF,TRBV6-1,TRBJ1-3
CASSEGTGGVLSTNEKLFF,TRBV6-1,TRBJ1-4
CASSLDPKKTYGYTF,TRBV7-8,TRBJ1-2
CAISVGGTDTQYF,TRBV10-3,TRBJ2-3
CASRRGGLRTDTQYF,TRBV27,TRBJ2-3
CSAARGAVEAFF,TRBV20-1,TRBJ1-1
CASSRNPGTGGSGDTQYF,TRBV19,TRBJ2-3
CTSSPPGTDTQYF,TRBV7-3,TRBJ2-3
CASSRTSEPHNEQFF,TRBV7-2,TRBJ2-1
CASSSGESPLHF,TRBV18,TRBJ1-6
CASSFFGTTYEQYF,TRBV5-1,TRBJ2-7
CSASQGLGNTIYF,TRBV20-1,TRBJ1-3
CASRLDEAEQFF,TRBV2,TRBJ2-1
CASSLNRLDGYTF,TRBV7-2,TRBJ1-2
CASSLTGGTTSYEQYF,TRBV28,TRBJ2-7
CASNPTGQETQYF,TRBV19,TRBJ2-5
CASNGQGDSPLHF,TRBV19,TRBJ1-6